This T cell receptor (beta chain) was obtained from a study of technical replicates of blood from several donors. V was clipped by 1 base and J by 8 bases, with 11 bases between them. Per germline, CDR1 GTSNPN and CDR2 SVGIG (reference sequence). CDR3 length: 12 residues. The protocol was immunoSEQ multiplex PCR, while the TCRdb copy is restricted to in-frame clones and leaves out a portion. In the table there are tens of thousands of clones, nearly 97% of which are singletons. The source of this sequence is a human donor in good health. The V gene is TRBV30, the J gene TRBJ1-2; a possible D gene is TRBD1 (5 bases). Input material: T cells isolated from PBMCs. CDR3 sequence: CAWSAGLVGYTF. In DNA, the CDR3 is TGTGCCTGGAGTGCAGGGCTGGTAGGCTACACCTTC.